The clone carrying this TCR beta chain was observed a handful of times. The data derive from a study of PD-L1 blockade in urothelial cancer. Time point reported: pretreatment peripheral blood. Using immunoSEQ multiplex PCR, the repertoire was profiled, and TCRdb retains in-frame clones only, with some absent. This table has approximately 41,000 clones, around four fifths appearing once. Germline V gives CDR1 MDHEN, CDR2 SYDVKM. The CDR3 length is 14 residues. V lost 5 bases to trimming and J lost 2 bases, with 12 bases between them. This chain uses TRBV28 with TRBJ1-2, with D perhaps matching TRBD1 (6 bases). The receptor was isolated from a man aged 80 or over with urothelial cancer. The specimen comprised PBMCs, sampled around atezolizumab (anti-PD-L1) treatment. As DNA, the CDR3 is TGTGCCAGCAGTCAACACAGGGTAAACTATGGCTACACCTTC. It codes for CASSQHRVNYGYTF.